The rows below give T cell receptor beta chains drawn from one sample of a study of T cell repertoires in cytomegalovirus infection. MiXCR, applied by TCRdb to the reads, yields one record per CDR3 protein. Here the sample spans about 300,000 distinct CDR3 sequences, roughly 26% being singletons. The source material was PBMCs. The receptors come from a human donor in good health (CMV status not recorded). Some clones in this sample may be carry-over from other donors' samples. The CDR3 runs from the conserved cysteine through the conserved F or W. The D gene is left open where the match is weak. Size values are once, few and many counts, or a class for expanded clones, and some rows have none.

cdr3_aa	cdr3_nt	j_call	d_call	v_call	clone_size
CAISESGVHGYTF	TGTGCCATCAGTGAGTCCGGGGTCCATGGCTACACCTTC	TRBJ1-2	.	TRBV10-3	many
CATSDTTSGGETQYF	TGTGCCACCAGTGATACCACTAGCGGGGGAGAGACCCAGTACTTC	TRBJ2-5	TRBD2	TRBV24-1	.
CASSPRGGTSGSRNNEQFF	TGTGCCAGCAGCCCAAGGGGGGGGACTAGCGGGAGTCGGAACAATGAGCAGTTCTTC	TRBJ2-1	TRBD2	TRBV7-2	many
CASSLRWSYGYTF	TGTGCCAGCAGTTTGAGATGGAGCTATGGCTACACCTTC	TRBJ1-2	.	TRBV12-3/TRBV12-4	.
CSIRGPGNIQYF	TGCAGCATCAGGGGGCCAGGAAACATTCAGTACTTC	TRBJ2-4	TRBD1	TRBV29-1	.
CASTYSPNYGYTF	TGTGCCAGCACTTACAGTCCTAACTATGGCTACACCTTC	TRBJ1-2	.	TRBV28	many
CATSRRRLAGVRNNEQFF	TGTGCCACCAGCAGAAGGAGACTAGCGGGAGTGAGAAACAATGAGCAGTTCTTC	TRBJ2-1	TRBD2	TRBV15	.
CATVNRGLSSTAEAFF	TGTGCCACCGTTAACAGGGGCCTATCGTCAACGGCTGAAGCTTTCTTT	TRBJ1-1	TRBD1	TRBV28	few
CASSLTTGTGYNEQFF	TGTGCCAGCAGCTTAACCACCGGGACAGGGTACAATGAGCAGTTCTTC	TRBJ2-1	TRBD1	TRBV7-8	.
CASSSGTGGEYF	TGTGCCAGCAGCTCCGGGACGGGGGGGGAGTACTTC	TRBJ2-7	TRBD2	TRBV25-1	.
CASTRQLSVMNTEAFF	TGTGCCAGTACTCGACAGCTCAGTGTCATGAACACTGAAGCTTTCTTT	TRBJ1-1	.	TRBV28	.
CASSLADGGTEAFF	TGTGCCAGCAGCTTAGCGGATGGGGGCACTGAAGCTTTCTTT	TRBJ1-1	.	TRBV7-2	many
CSARDPAAGLDGYTF	TGCAGTGCTAGAGATCCAGCGGCAGGTCTGGATGGCTACACCTTC	TRBJ1-2	.	TRBV20-1	few